These 18 T cell receptor beta chains were sequenced from one sample in a study of blood T cells in healthy people across ages. Through a sample-barcoded 5' primer and a J-beta primer mix, a second PCR was run for about 6 to 11 cycles. Via MiXCR, TCRdb re-called the 5' RACE reads, giving one row per CDR3 protein. The sample gives 1 million or so distinct CDR3 sequences, 20% to 25% of which show up once; 0.75% is in the top ten. These data also featured in a second study, about T cells of mothers and their children.

Sequenced material: blood. Receptors were obtained from a girl aged 2 to 9 in good health.

The chain uses TRBV20-1 and TRBJ1-2; D call uncertain. Germline V CDR1 and CDR2: DFQATT, SNEGSKA (reference sequence). There are 14 residues in the CDR3. V lost 6 bases, J lost 4 bases, and 18 bases lay in between. This CDR3 is CSARKTESTYGYTF. The DNA for the CDR3 is TGCAGTGCCCGAAAAACGGAGAGTACCTATGGCTACACCTTC.

This clonotype has just a few counts. V and J are TRBV7-8 and TRBJ1-2, with unresolved D. The CDR3 consists of 12 residues. V lost 2 bases to trimming and J lost 6 bases, with 7 bases between them. Germline V gene lookup returns CDR1 SGHVS and CDR2 FQNEAQ. The CDR3 is CASSLITNGYTF. In nucleotides, the CDR3 is TGTGCCAGCAGCTTAATAACGAATGGCTACACCTTC.

This clonotype was found a few times. The chain links TRBV4-1 to TRBJ2-5; D gene ambiguous. Trimming removed 0 bases from V and 5 bases from J, with 10 bases in between. The germline V gene encodes CDR1 MGHRA and CDR2 YSYEKL. CDR3 length: 14 residues. The CDR3 DNA sequence: TGCGCCAGCAGCCAAGAAGTAACTGAGGAGACCCAGTACTTC. It yields the protein CASSQEVTEETQYF.

This chain uses TRBV27 with TRBJ1-3; D gene ambiguous. The CDR3 is 14 amino acids. Trimming removed 3 bases at V and 3 bases at J, with 9 bases between. Germline V gene lookup returns CDR1 MNHEY and CDR2 SMNVEV (reference sequence). This chain's CDR3 is CASSLGGRGNTIYF. The CDR3 nucleotides are TGTGCCAGCAGTTTGGGCGGGCGTGGAAACACCATATATTTT.

The rearrangement uses TRBV18 and TRBJ2-1; no firm D call. Germline V gene sequence: CDR1 KGHSH, CDR2 LQKENI. This CDR3 has 14 amino acids. The V end was cut by 3 bases, the J end by 7 bases, with 13 bases between. CDR3 sequence reads: CASSPILTENEQFF. In DNA, the CDR3 is TGTGCCAGCTCACCTATATTGACCGAAAATGAGCAGTTCTTC.

The chain is built from TRBV19 and TRBJ2-3; D may be TRBD1 (6 bases). Germline loops: CDR1 LNHDA, CDR2 SQIVND (reference sequence). The V end was cut by 6 bases, the J end by 2 bases, with 15 bases between. This CDR3 is built from 15 residues. The CDR3 nucleotides read TGTGCCAGTAGCCTACGGACAGATCCCACAGATACGCAGTATTTT. It translates to CASSLRTDPTDTQYF.

This clonotype was seen more than once but under ten times. The rearrangement joins TRBV29-1 to TRBJ2-5; TRBD2 aligns across 9 bases. The DNA end is a closer match to TRBJ2-1, so the J assignment may be wrong. Germline V gene data show CDR1 as SQVTM and CDR2 as ANQGSEA. CDR3 length: 14 residues. Written as DNA, the CDR3 is TGCAGCGCCCTTAGCGGGGGCCCGTTCGATGAGCAGTTCTTC. Translated: CSALSGGPFDEQFF.

The chain links TRBV7-2 to TRBJ2-7; 9 bases fit TRBD2. Germline trimming cut 6 bases from V and 0 bases from J; bases unmatched to any gene: 6. Germline CDR1 reads SGHTA; CDR2 reads FQGNSA. CDR3 length: 15 amino acids. The CDR3 reads CASRPRSGSSYEQYF. The CDR3 DNA reads TGTGCCAGCAGACCCCGTAGCGGGAGCTCCTACGAGCAGTACTTC.

This clonotype was detected only a few times. The genes are TRBV27 and TRBJ2-7, with a weak D call TRBD2 (6 bases). The CDR3 covers 14 residues. The germline V gene has CDR1 MNHEY and CDR2 SMNVEV (reference sequence). V lost 2 bases to trimming and J lost 3 bases, with 11 bases between them. The CDR3 DNA reads as TGTGCCAGCAGTTTAGGCCCGGGAGTCTACGAGCAGTACTTC. Its translation is CASSLGPGVYEQYF.

At least ten counts were recorded for this clonotype. Relative to the germline gene, one junction end is altered; a read error may explain this. The chain uses TRBV27 and TRBJ2-1; D perhaps matches TRBD1 (5 bases). Germline values: CDR1 MNHEY, CDR2 SMNVEV (reference sequence). The CDR3 is 14 amino acids. Here the CDR3 DNA reads TGTGCCACCAGTCGGACAAGCTCCTACAATGAGCAGTTCTTC. The encoded protein is CATSRTSSYNEQFF.

The rearrangement joins TRBV7-9 to TRBJ2-7; possibly TRBD1 for D (6 bases). CDR3 length: 16 residues. V was shortened by 7 bases and J by 0 bases, with 19 bases between the two germline ends. Germline-derived CDR1 and CDR2 are SEHNR and FQNEAQ (reference sequence). The CDR3 protein is CASTTNLGRGSYEQYF. The DNA for the CDR3 is TGTGCCAGCACGACTAATCTTGGCAGGGGCTCCTACGAGCAGTACTTC.

This clonotype appeared many times. One end of the junction varies from germline; a read error may be responsible. CDR3 bases: TGTGCTAGCAGCTTGAGCCTGAACACTGAAGCTTTCTTT. Amino acid sequence: CASSLSLNTEAFF. This chain uses TRBV27 with TRBJ1-1, with D unresolved. The CDR3 runs to 13 residues. The germline CDR1 and CDR2 sequences are MNHEY and SMNVEV (reference sequence).

This clonotype was picked up a small number of times. The genes are TRBV27 and TRBJ2-1, with D tentatively TRBD1 (6 bases). Trimming pared 6 bases from V and 4 bases from J, leaving 10 bases between. Germline-derived CDR1 and CDR2 are MNHEY and SMNVEV (reference sequence). The CDR3 length is 13 residues. CDR3 nucleotide sequence: TGTGCCAGCAGCCGGACAGTTTACAATGAGCAGTTCTTC. Translated: CASSRTVYNEQFF.

This clonotype was seen only a few times. Just one base apart from a much larger clone, this may be a read error. The genes are TRBV7-9 and TRBJ2-3, with unresolved D. The ends were cut back, 5 bases at V and 2 bases at J, with 14 bases in the middle. Per the germline V gene, CDR1 is SEHNR and CDR2 is FQNEAQ (reference sequence). This CDR3 comprises 15 residues. The CDR3 region is CASSQERSNTDTQYF. CDR3 nucleotides: TGTGCCAGCAGCCAAGAACGTTCCAACACAGATACGCAGTATTTT.

This clonotype turned up a few times. V gene TRBV4-1 combines with J gene TRBJ2-5; D unclear. Per the germline V gene, CDR1 is MGHRA and CDR2 is YSYEKL. V was trimmed by 1 base and J by 1 base, leaving 7 bases between them. The CDR3 totals 14 residues. This CDR3 is CASSQVSSQETQYF. In DNA form, the CDR3 reads TGCGCCAGCAGCCAAGTGAGCTCCCAAGAGACCCAGTACTTC.

The chain links TRBV20-1 to TRBJ2-5, with D perhaps matching TRBD2 (5 bases). The DNA end favors TRBJ2-1, so the J call may be wrong. Per the germline V gene, CDR1 is DFQATT and CDR2 is SNEGSKA (reference sequence). The CDR3 covers 18 residues. The DNA for the CDR3 is TGCAGTGCTAGTGGTTTCGATTTGGACTTTCACCGCGACAATGAGCAGTTCTTC. It specifies CSASGFDLDFHRDNEQFF.

CDR3 bases: TGCGCCAGCAACCGGGGGTATGGGGGAGATACGCAGTATTTT. Its translation is CASNRGYGGDTQYF. The genes are TRBV5-1 and TRBJ2-3, with a tentative D call TRBD2 (6 bases). V shed 6 bases and J shed 5 bases, with 16 bases lying between them. CDR1 SGHRS and CDR2 YFSETQ come from the germline V gene. This CDR3 region has 14 residues. The whole variable domain, filled in from reference TRBV5-1 and TRBJ2-3, reads KAGVTQTPRYLIKTRGQQVTLSCSPISGHRSVSWYQQTPGQGLQFLFEYFSETQRNKGNFPGRFSGRQFSNSRSEMNVSTLELGDSALYLCASNRGYGGDTQYFGPGTRLTVL.

This clonotype was detected ten times or more. The chain is built from TRBV28 and TRBJ2-7, with 9 bases that match TRBD2. The V gene's germline CDR1 is MDHEN and CDR2 SYDVKM. With V trimmed by 7 bases and J by 2 bases, 6 bases remained unmatched. This CDR3 is built from 14 residues. The CDR3 reads CASIRREGPYEQYF. The CDR3 nucleotides read TGTGCCAGCATCCGGCGGGAGGGTCCCTACGAGCAGTACTTC.